This T cell receptor beta chain was retrieved from a study of neoadjuvant anti-PD-1 for oral cavity cancer. Findings of the study overall: Expansion of preexisting intratumoral clones was suggested to aid response.

Described time point: after neoadjuvant nivolumab, at surgical resection. After removal of 2 bases from V and 8 bases from J, the junction contained 6 bases not matched to a gene. Germline V lookup: CDR1 SGHDT, CDR2 YYEEEE. This CDR3 is 14 amino acids long. This clone has only a few counts. The antigen remains unidentified. Clones were read by immunoSEQ multiplex PCR, and TCRdb kept only the in-frame ones, dropping some. The sample has under 25,000 clones; 27% are singletons. V usage is TRBV5-6 and J usage is TRBJ2-5; 10 nucleotides line up with TRBD1. The sequence was obtained from a person aged 35-80 years with oral cavity squamous cell carcinoma. The sequencing here drew on tumor tissue, taken after nivolumab (anti-PD-1) treatment. CDR3 DNA sequence: TGTGCCAGCAGCTTACGGGGGACAGGGGTAACCCAGTACTTC. Protein: CASSLRGTGVTQYF.